The source of this TCR beta chain is a study of cytotoxic CD8 clonotypes in ibrutinib-treated CLL. The data were produced by immunoSEQ multiplex PCR, yet TCRdb's version contains in-frame clones alone and is incomplete. The sample carries 150,000 or so clones, 65% to 85% recorded once. This clonotype originated in a human donor with chronic lymphocytic leukemia. The sample here was PBMCs, taken after 36 months of ibrutinib treatment.

The CDR3 protein is CASSFISATYEQYF. CDR3 DNA sequence: TGTGCCAGCAGTTTCATCTCAGCAACCTACGAGCAGTACTTC. The chain carries TRBV28 and TRBJ2-7; D remains ambiguous. This CDR3 contains 14 residues. Germline CDR1 MDHEN, CDR2 SYDVKM. V lost 3 bases and J 2 bases, leaving 11 bases between the germline ends.